This T cell receptor beta chain was identified in a study of shared clonotypes between healthy human individuals (dated by TCRdb to 2018 to 2020). Concerning the study at large: The cohort included a few men and two women between 18 and 49 years of age. To increase sequencing depth and limit assay-specific biases, TCR repertoire library preparation and sequencing were carried out by different laboratories using diverse techniques. For each donor, CD4 naive and CD4 memory were each run on three plates, CD8 naive on two plates, and CD8 memory on one plate. To estimate repertoire size and how much clonotype sharing occurs between individuals, the study deeply sequenced the blood TCR repertoires of 4 to 6 healthy adults. Per donor, leukapheresis produced somewhere between about 0.94 and 10 billion PBMCs. The full study reports these points: Clonotypes shared by all four sorted-subset donors showed higher generation probabilities than non-shared clonotypes. Even with the large sequencing depth, rarefaction of the sorted-subset datasets indicated that sequencing was incomplete. Sampling was restricted to blood, and TCR repertoires in tissue are likely to differ from TCR repertoires in blood. Because the study included only a small number of donors, the genetic and exposure-history diversity represented was limited. Roughly 5.2% of naive CD4, around 4% of naive CD8, roughly 2.4% of memory CD4, and around 0.4% of memory CD8 clonotypes were shared across a few donors. Pairwise subsampling led to the expectation that sequencing depth would affect the degree of clonotype sharing among donors. Naive subsets generally had larger estimated clonotype richness than memory subsets did.

CD8 naive samples consisted of CD45RO-negative cells that were positively selected for CCR7, yielding a CD45RA+CCR7+ population without TemRA cells. The donors were healthy, HIV-negative adults with no recently reported acute infections or vaccinations. All donors were Caucasian adults living in Nashville, Tennessee, USA. Blood was obtained by leukapheresis, after which PBMCs were separated by Ficoll-Histopaque density gradient centrifugation and cryopreserved in liquid nitrogen vapor phase. Purity and quantity of every magnetically sorted T cell population were checked by analytical flow cytometry. From each sorted fraction, genomic DNA was isolated and quantified by UV absorbance on a Nanodrop 2000c. Using the deep immunoSEQ assay, TCR CDR3 regions were amplified from genomic DNA by multiplex PCR. Extracted genomic DNA from each cell subset was spread evenly across all wells of several immunoSEQ 96-well plates, with each plate serving as a replicate. For sorted subsets, about 210 ng of genomic DNA, equivalent to some 30,000 T cell genomes, went into each replicate PCR. The purified libraries were quantified using a Qubit 3.0 fluorometer, sized with a Bioanalyzer 2100, and then quantified again using the KAPA Library Quantification kit. Every immunoSEQ 96-well plate was sequenced on a dedicated single-read 150-cycle Illumina NextSeq 550 flow cell. On the authors' methods: The immunoSEQ output contained only junctional sequences without quality scores, so filtering could not match that applied to full-length reads. Sequences were annotated with PyIR, a Python wrapper for IgBLAST v1.9, and V/J genes and CDR3 were assigned using IMGT germline references. Reads with weak V/J assignments (E-value above 1e-6), missing CDR3, stop codons, out-of-frame junctions, or ambiguous translated residues were removed. V3J clonotypes were defined as sequences sharing the same inferred V gene, J gene, and CDR3 amino acid sequence. To compute the percentage overlap between repertoires, the number of shared unique clonotypes was divided by the size of the smaller repertoire. RTK rarefaction, the Chao1 estimator, and Recon v2.1 estimates of unobserved clonotypes were used to assess repertoire richness. OLGA was used to compute generation probabilities for all TCRbeta clonotypes that the gDNA method yielded from a handful of donors. The source is immuneACCESS, and TCRdb retained only in-frame sequences with V and J called. Part of the clones is not carried over; for the studies checked, unresolved V genes explain less than half of this, and the remainder is unexplained. V and J calls and clone size are as listed in that table; D and trimming were resolved from the DNA. For this sample there are nearly 600,000 clones; around 95% appear just once. The ten largest clones add up to approximately 0.1% of the sample.

The CDR3 covers 14 residues, taking in both the cysteine and the phenylalanine. The retained sequence is limited to the CDR3, 42 bases, with the frame set at the first base. The junction carries 5 bases between V and J, which are trimmed by 2 bases and 0 bases respectively. The germline V gene (reference sequence) specifies MNHEY as CDR1 and SMNVEV as CDR2. Note on this clone: Its antigen remains undetermined. Qualities for individual bases were not recorded, and no much larger clone is one base off.

The receptor chain draws on TRBV27 and TRBJ2-1; the D gene lacks a confident call. The receptor's source is a woman aged 25 to 45 in good health. Material: naive CD8+ T cells sorted from blood. Explained via the paper, the cell subset or site label denotes: CD45RA+CCR7+. The DNA sequence reads TGTGCCAGCAGTTTACCGAGCTCCTACAATGAGCAGTTCTTC. The translation is CASSLPSSYNEQFF.